These 15 T cell receptor beta chains were sequenced from one sample in a study of CD8 T cells in ankylosing spondylitis. Their antigen targets remain unknown. Study-wide results and caveats: Ankylosing spondylitis blood seemed to carry a telltale TCR beta motif made of fewer than ten highly homologous variants.

Via MiXCR, TCRdb re-called the 5' RACE reads, giving one row per CDR3 protein. The table has more than 650,000 distinct CDR3 sequences, 10% to 15% seen once. The source material was blood, either unsorted or a sorted T cell fraction (not recorded which). These TCRs come from a male donor with ankylosing spondylitis.

This clonotype has a handful of counts. The J gene is TRBJ2-5, the V gene TRBV5-1; D gene ambiguous. The germline gives CDR1 SGHRS, CDR2 YFSETQ. The CDR3 is made up of 14 amino acids. The V gene lost 0 bases and the J gene lost 3 bases, with 9 bases spanning the gap. The CDR3 DNA follows: TGCGCCAGCAGCTTGGCCCCGGAGAAAGAGACCCAGTACTTC. This sequence encodes CASSLAPEKETQYF.

The V and J genes are TRBV7-8 and TRBJ2-7, with 7 bases fitting TRBD1. The CDR3 has 15 amino acids. V shed 5 bases and J 0 bases; nucleotides not matched to a gene: 7. Germline V gene lookup returns CDR1 SGHVS and CDR2 FQNEAQ. The CDR3 nucleotides read TGTGCCAGCAGCCGCGGACAGGTACCCTCCTACGAGCAGTACTTC. The encoded protein is CASSRGQVPSYEQYF.

The gene calls are TRBV15 and TRBJ1-2, with TRBD1 as a possible D gene (5 bases). The V and J ends lost 3 bases and 7 bases respectively, with 12 bases between them. This CDR3 region has 13 residues. The V gene's germline CDR1 is LNHNV and CDR2 YYDKDF (reference sequence). The CDR3 protein is CATSRGTVGGYTF. Here the CDR3 DNA reads TGTGCCACCAGCAGGGGGACGGTGGGTGGCTACACCTTC.

This clonotype was detected many times. The V gene is TRBV4-3, the J gene TRBJ1-4; D is ambiguous. The CDR3 has 13 residues. The germline V gene has CDR1 LGHNA and CDR2 YSLEER. V was shortened by 1 base and J by 4 bases, with 4 bases between the two germline ends. The CDR3 region has the DNA TGCGCCAGCAGCCAAGGGATTAATGAAAAACTGTTTTTT. Its translation: CASSQGINEKLFF.

The chain carries TRBV6-1 and TRBJ2-5; TRBD2 is a possible D gene (5 bases). This CDR3 region has 15 residues. Germline lookup yields CDR1 MNHNS and CDR2 SASEGT. Trimming removed 7 bases at V and 3 bases at J, with 18 bases between. The CDR3 DNA sequence: TGTGCCAGCATCTACCTAGGAGGAGTGGAAGAGACCCAGTACTTC. This encodes CASIYLGGVEETQYF.

This clonotype was recorded a few times. CDR3 amino acids: CSAAMGPGTEAFF. In nucleotides, the CDR3 is TGCAGTGCTGCCATGGGTCCGGGCACTGAAGCTTTCTTT. V usage is TRBV20-1 and J usage is TRBJ1-1; D uncertain. Germline V gene data show CDR1 as DFQATT and CDR2 as SNEGSKA (reference sequence). CDR3 length equals 13 residues. Trimming stripped 5 bases from V and 4 bases from J, with 14 bases between.

This clonotype was detected ten times or more. This chain joins TRBV9 and TRBJ2-7; D call uncertain. Between the trimmed V and J ends, which lost 6 bases and 3 bases, there was a span of 10 bases. In germline, CDR1 is SGDLS, CDR2 YYNGEE. CDR3 length equals 12 residues. CDR3 DNA sequence: TGTGCCAGCATCTTGGTCGACTACGAGCAGTACTTC. Its translation is CASILVDYEQYF.

The sample holds many counts of this clonotype. This chain uses TRBV7-2 with TRBJ2-1, with 8 bases matching TRBD1. The V segment lost 6 bases and the J segment 6 bases; nucleotides outside the gene matches: 16. This CDR3 has 17 amino acids. Germline CDR1 is SGHTA and CDR2 is FQGNSA. The CDR3 region has the DNA TGTGCCAGCAGGCCCGGGAACGACAGGGGCACTTTCAATGAGCAGTTCTTC. Its translation: CASRPGNDRGTFNEQFF.

This clonotype was picked up many times. The chain is built from TRBV5-1 and TRBJ2-3; D may be TRBD2 (6 bases). V lost 0 bases, J lost 6 bases, and 11 bases lay in between. CDR3 size: 14 residues. Germline loops: CDR1 SGHRS, CDR2 YFSETQ. In DNA, the CDR3 is TGCGCCAGCAGCTTGGGACTAGTGGAGGATACGCAGTATTTT. Protein sequence: CASSLGLVEDTQYF.

The rearrangement links TRBV29-1 to TRBJ2-2; TRBD1 is a possible D gene (6 bases). This CDR3 spans 12 amino acids. Looked up from germline, CDR1 is SQVTM and CDR2 is ANQGSEA. The V gene lost 7 bases and the J gene lost 4 bases, with 10 bases spanning the gap. The CDR3 protein is CSGDTFTGELFF. The CDR3 DNA reads TGCAGCGGGGACACCTTCACCGGGGAGCTGTTTTTT.

The V and J genes are TRBV20-1 and TRBJ2-3; D is undetermined. Germline V lookup: CDR1 DFQATT, CDR2 SNEGSKA (reference sequence). V was trimmed by 6 bases and J by 2 bases, leaving 6 bases between them. The CDR3 extends over 11 amino acids. The CDR3 nucleotides are TGCAGTGCCCGTATCACAGATACGCAGTATTTT. Its translation is CSARITDTQYF.

This clonotype was picked up a small number of times. The chain links TRBV12-3 or TRBV12-4 to TRBJ1-2, with D tentatively TRBD1 (5 bases). V lost 5 bases to trimming and J lost 2 bases, with 15 bases between them. The CDR3 totals 15 residues. This chain's CDR3 is CASSNTRTSNYGYTF. CDR3 sequence (DNA): TGTGCCAGCAGTAATACCCGGACATCAAACTATGGCTACACCTTC.

A few counts support this clonotype. This rearrangement joins TRBV12-5 to TRBJ1-1; TRBD1 might be the D (5 bases). Germline V gene sequence: CDR1 LGHNT, CDR2 FRNRAP. Deletions cut 6 bases from V and 0 bases from J, with 11 bases between. This CDR3 region has 14 residues. CDR3 DNA sequence: TGTGCTAGTGGCCCGGGACCGATGAACACTGAAGCTTTCTTT. It codes for CASGPGPMNTEAFF.

This clonotype was counted between two and nine times. The chain joins TRBV7-2 to TRBJ2-7, with D possibly being TRBD2 (6 bases). The CDR3 runs to 15 residues. V was shortened by 1 base and J by 4 bases, with 14 bases between the two germline ends. Germline CDR1 SGHTA, CDR2 FQGNSA. The CDR3 is CASSLVVTSAYEQYF. The DNA for the CDR3 is TGTGCCAGCAGCTTAGTCGTGACTAGTGCGTACGAGCAGTACTTC.

The sample holds a few counts of this clonotype. This chain uses TRBV20-1 with TRBJ2-7; perhaps TRBD1 as D (6 bases). Germline V CDR1 and CDR2: DFQATT, SNEGSKA (reference sequence). CDR3 size: 14 residues. V was shortened by 1 base and J by 2 bases, with 12 bases between the two germline ends. The CDR3 DNA reads TGCAGTGCTAGAGGGTGGGCAGGGGCCTACGAGCAGTACTTC. Translating it yields CSARGWAGAYEQYF.